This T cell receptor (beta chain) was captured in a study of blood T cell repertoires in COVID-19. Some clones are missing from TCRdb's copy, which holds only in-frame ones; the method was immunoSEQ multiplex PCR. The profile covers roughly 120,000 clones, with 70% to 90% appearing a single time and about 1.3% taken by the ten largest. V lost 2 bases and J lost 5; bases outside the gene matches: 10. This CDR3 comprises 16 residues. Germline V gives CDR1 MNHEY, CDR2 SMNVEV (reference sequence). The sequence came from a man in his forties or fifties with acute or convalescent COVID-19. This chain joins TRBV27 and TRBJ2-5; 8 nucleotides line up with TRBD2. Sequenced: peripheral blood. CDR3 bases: TGTGCCAGCAGTTTAGGTCGGGAGGGCCATGGGGAGACCCAGTACTTC. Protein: CASSLGREGHGETQYF.